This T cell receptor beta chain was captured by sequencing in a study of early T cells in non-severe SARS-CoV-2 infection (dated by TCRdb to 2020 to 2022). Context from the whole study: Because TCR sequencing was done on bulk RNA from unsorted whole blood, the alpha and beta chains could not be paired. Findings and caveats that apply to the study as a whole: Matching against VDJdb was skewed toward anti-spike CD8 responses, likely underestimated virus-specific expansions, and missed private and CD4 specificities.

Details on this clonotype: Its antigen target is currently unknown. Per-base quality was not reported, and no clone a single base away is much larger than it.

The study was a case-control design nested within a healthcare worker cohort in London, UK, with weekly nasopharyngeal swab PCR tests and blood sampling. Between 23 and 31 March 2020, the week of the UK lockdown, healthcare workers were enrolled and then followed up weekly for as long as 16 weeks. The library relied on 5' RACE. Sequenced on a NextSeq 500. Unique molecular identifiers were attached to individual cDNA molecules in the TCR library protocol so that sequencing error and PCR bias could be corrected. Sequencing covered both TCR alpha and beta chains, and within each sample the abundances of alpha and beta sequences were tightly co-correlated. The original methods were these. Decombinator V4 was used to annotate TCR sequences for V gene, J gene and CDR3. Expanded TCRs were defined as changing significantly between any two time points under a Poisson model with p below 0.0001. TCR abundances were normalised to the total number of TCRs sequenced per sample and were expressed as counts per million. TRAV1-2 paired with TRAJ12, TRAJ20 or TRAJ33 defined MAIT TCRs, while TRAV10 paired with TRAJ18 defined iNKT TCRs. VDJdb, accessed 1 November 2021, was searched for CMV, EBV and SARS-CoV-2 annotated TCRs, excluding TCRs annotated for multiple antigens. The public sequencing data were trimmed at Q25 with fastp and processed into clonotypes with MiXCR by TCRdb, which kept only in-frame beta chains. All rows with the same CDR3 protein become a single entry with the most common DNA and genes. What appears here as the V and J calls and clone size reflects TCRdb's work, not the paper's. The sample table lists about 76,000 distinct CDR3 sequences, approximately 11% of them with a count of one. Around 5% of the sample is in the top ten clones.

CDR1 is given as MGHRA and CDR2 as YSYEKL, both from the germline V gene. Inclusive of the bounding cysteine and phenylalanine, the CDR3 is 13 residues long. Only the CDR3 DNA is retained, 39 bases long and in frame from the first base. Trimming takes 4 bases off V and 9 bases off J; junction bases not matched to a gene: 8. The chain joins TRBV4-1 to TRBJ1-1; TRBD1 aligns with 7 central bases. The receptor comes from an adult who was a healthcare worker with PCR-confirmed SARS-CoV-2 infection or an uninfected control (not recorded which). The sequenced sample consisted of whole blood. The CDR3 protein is CASSPGRTGKAFF. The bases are TGCGCCAGCAGCCCAGGGAGGACAGGTAAAGCTTTCTTT.